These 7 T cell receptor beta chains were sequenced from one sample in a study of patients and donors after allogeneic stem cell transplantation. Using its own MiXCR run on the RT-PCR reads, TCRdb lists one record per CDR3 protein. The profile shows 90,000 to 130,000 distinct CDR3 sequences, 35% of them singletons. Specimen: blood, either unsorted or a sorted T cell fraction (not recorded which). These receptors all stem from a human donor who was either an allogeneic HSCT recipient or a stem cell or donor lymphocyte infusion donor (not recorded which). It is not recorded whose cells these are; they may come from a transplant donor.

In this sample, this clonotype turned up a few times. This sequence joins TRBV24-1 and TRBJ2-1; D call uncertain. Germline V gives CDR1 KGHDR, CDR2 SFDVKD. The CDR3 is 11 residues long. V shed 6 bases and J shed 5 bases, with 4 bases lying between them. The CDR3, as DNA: TGTGCCACCAGTAAAAACAATGAGCAGTTCTTC. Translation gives CATSKNNEQFF.

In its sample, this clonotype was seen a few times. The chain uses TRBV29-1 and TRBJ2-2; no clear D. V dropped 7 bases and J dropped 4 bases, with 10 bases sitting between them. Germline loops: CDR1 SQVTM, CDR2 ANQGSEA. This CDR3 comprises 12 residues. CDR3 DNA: TGCAGCGGGCTAGGACCCACCGGGGAGCTGTTTTTT. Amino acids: CSGLGPTGELFF.

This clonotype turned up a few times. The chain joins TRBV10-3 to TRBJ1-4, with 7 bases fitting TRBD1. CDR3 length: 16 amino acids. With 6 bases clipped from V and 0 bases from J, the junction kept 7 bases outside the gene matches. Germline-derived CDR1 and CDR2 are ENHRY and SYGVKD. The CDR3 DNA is TGTGCCATCAGCCCGACAGGGACCGCAACTAATGAAAAACTGTTTTTT. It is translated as CAISPTGTATNEKLFF.

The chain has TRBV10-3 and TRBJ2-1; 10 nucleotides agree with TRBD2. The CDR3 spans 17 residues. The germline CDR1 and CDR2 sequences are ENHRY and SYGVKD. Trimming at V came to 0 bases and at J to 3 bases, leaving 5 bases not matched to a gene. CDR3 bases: TGTGCCATCAGTGAGTCCCACGGACTAGCGGACTACAATGAGCAGTTCTTC. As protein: CAISESHGLADYNEQFF.

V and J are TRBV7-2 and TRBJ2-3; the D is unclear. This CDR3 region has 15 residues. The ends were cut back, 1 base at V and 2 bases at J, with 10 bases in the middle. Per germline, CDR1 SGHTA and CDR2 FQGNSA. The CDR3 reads CASSLVPTATDTQYF. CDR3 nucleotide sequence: TGTGCCAGCAGCTTAGTGCCCACCGCCACAGATACGCAGTATTTT.

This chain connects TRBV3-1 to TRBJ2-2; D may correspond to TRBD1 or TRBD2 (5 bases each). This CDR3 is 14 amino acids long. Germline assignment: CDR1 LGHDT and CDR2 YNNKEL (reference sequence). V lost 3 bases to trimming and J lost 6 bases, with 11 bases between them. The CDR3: CASSQRGSPGELFF. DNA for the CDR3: TGTGCCAGCAGCCAGAGGGGATCCCCCGGGGAGCTGTTTTTT.

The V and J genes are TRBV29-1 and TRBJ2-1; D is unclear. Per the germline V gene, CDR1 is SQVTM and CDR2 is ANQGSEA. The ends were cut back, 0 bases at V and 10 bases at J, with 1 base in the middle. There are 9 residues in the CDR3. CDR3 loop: CSVEEEQFF. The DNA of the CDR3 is TGCAGCGTTGAAGAAGAGCAGTTCTTC.